This TCR beta chain was obtained from a study of cytomegalovirus exposure and HLA in healthy donors. Study-wide results and limits: Donors belonging to an Asian-associated ancestry cluster reportedly showed fewer N-insertions in productive TCRs than the 666-donor mean, according to what a later analysis found.

The primer mix had 60 Vbeta and 13 Jbeta primers. Assay: immunoSEQ multiplex PCR; the TCRdb copy retains only in-frame clones and omits some. The top ten clones hold 2% to 3% of a sample with about 280,000 clones, 85% to 90% of them seen once. To note about this clone: The antigen is undetermined.

From germline, CDR1 is MGHRA and CDR2 YSYEKL. V gave up 1 base and J gave up 3 bases; unmatched junction bases: 11. The CDR3 covers 19 residues. The sequence derives from a woman younger than 35 in good health and CMV-seronegative. The sequencing input was PBMCs. This chain connects TRBV4-1 to TRBJ2-2; 10 positions match TRBD2. The chain's CDR3 is CASSQGAGTSVSDTGELFF. The CDR3 DNA sequence: TGCGCCAGCAGCCAAGGTGCCGGGACTAGCGTATCGGACACCGGGGAGCTGTTTTTT.